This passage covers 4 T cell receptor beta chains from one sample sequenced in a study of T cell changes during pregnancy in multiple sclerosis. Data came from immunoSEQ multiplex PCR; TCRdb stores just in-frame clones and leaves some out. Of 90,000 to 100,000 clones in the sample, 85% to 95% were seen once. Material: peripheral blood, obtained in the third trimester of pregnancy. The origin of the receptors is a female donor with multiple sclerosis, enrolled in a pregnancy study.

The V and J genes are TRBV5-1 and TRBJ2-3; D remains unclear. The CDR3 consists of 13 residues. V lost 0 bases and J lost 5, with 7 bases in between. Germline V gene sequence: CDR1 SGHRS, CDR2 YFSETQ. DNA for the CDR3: TGCGCCAGCAGCTTGGAAGCTAGAGATACGCAGTATTTT. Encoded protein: CASSLEARDTQYF.

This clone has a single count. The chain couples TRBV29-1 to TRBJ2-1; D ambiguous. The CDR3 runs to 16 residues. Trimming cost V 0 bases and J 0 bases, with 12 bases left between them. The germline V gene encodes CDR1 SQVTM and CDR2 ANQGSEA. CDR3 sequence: CSVEDLSRSSYNEQFF. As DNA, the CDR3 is TGCAGCGTTGAAGATCTGTCACGGAGCTCCTACAATGAGCAGTTCTTC.

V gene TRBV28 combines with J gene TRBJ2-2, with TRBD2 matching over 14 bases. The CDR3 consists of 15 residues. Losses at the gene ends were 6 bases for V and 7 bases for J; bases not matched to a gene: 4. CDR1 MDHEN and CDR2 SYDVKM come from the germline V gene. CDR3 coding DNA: TGTGCCAGCAGACGGACTAGCGGGAGGTTCGGGGAGCTGTTTTTT. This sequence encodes CASRRTSGRFGELFF.

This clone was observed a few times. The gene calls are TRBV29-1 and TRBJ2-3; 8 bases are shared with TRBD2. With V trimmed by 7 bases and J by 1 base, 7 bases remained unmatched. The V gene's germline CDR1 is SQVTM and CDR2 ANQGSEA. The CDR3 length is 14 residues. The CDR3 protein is CSANGRGGTDTQYF. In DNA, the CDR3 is TGCAGCGCCAATGGGCGGGGGGGCACAGATACGCAGTATTTT.